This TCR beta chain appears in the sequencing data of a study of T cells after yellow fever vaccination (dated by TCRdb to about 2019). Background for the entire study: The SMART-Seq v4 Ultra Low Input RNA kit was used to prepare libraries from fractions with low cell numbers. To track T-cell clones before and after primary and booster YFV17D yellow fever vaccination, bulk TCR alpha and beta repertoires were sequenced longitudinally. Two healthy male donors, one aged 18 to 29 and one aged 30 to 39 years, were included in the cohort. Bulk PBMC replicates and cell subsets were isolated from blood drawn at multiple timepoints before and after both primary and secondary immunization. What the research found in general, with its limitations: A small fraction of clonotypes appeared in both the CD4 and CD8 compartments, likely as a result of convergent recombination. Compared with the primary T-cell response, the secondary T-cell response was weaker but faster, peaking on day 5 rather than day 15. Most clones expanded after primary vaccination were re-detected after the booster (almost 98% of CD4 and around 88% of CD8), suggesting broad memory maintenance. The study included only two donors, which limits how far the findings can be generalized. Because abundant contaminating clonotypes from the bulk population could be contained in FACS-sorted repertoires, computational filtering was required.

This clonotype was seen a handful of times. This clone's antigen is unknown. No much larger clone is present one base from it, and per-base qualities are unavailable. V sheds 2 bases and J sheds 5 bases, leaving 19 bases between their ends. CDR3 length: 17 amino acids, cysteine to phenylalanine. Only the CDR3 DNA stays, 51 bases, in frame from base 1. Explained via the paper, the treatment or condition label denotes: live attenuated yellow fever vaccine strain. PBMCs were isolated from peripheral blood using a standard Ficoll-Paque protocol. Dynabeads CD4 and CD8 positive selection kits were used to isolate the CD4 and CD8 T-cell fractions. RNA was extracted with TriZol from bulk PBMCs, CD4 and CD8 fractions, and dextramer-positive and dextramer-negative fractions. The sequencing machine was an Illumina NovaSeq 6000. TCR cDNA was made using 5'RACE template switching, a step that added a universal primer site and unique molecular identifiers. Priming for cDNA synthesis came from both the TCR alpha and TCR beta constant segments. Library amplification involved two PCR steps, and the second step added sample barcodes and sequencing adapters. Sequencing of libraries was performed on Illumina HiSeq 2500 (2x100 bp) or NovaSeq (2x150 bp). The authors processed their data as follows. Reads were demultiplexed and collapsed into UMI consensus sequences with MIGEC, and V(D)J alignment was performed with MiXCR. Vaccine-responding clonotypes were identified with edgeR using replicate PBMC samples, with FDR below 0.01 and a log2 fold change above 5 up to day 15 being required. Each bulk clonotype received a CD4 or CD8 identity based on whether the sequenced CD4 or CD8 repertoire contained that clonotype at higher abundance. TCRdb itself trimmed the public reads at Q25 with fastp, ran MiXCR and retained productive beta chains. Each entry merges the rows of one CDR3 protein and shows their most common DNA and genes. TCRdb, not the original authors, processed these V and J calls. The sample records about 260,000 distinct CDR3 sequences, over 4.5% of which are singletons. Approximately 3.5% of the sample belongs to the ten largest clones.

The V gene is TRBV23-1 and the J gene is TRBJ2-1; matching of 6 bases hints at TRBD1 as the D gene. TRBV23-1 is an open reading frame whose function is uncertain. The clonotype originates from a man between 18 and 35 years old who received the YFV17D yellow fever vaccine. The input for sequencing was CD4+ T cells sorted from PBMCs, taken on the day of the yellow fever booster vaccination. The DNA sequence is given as TGCGCCAGCAGTCAAACTACAGGGATCCGGACGGACAATGAGCAGTTCTTC. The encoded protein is CASSQTTGIRTDNEQFF.